A single sample gave rise to the 2 T cell receptor beta chains below, sequenced in a study of shared T cell receptors in the human thymus. Profiled with immunoSEQ multiplex PCR; TCRdb holds only in-frame clones, not every one. This table has approximately 490,000 clones, more than 75% appearing once. The same data also contributed to another study, on human thymus T cells.

Material: thymocytes. The receptors shown here come from a boy under three years old with a congenital heart defect.

V usage is TRBV5-1 and J usage is TRBJ1-1; 9 nucleotides align to TRBD1. Germline V CDR1 and CDR2: SGHRS, YFSETQ. V shed 5 bases, J shed 4 bases, and the junction held 9 bases outside the gene matches. The CDR3 is 15 amino acids. In nucleotides, the CDR3 is TGCGCCAGCAGAGGCTCAAGGACAGGGGCCACTGAAGCTTTCTTT. Protein: CASRGSRTGATEAFF.

The rearrangement links TRBV12-5 to TRBJ2-7, with 11 bases lining up with TRBD1. The CDR3 length is 15 residues. The trim removed 2 bases at V and 4 bases at J, leaving 4 bases unmatched. Germline loops: CDR1 LGHNT, CDR2 FRNRAP. The CDR3, as DNA: TGTGCTAGTGGTTTGTGGGACAGGGGGTTATACGAGCAGTACTTC. Protein sequence: CASGLWDRGLYEQYF.